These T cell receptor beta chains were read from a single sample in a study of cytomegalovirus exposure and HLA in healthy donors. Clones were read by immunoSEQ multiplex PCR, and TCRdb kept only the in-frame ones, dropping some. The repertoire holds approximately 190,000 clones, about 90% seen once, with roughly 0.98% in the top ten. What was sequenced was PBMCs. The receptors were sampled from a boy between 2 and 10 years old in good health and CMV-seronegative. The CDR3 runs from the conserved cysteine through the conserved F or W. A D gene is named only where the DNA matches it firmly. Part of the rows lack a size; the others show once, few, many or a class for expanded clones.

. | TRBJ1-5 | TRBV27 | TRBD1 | TGTGCCAGCAGCACCGACAGGGCCCATCAGCCCCAGCATTTT | CASSTDRAHQPQHF
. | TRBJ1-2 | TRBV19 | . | TGTGCCAGCGCCTCCAACCTTCGGAGAGGGGGTACAGGGGGCTACACCTTC | CASASNLRRGGTGGYTF
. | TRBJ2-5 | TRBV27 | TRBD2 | TGTGCCAGCAGTTTCTCTCTAGCGGGGGGCAGAGAGACCCAGTACTTC | CASSFSLAGGRETQYF
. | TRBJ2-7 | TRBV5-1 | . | TGCGCCAGCAGCTTGAGTAGGAGGTACGAGCAGTACTTC | CASSLSRRYEQYF
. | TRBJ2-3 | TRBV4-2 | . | TGTGCCAGCAGCCCTTTCGGACAGACAGATACGCAGTATTTT | CASSPFGQTDTQYF
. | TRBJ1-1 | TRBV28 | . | TGTGCCAGCAGTCTCAGACGCCCCGGCGGAGCTTTCTTT | CASSLRRPGGAFF
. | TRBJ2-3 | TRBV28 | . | TGTGCCAGCAGCCATAGAAACGGCGGTACGCAGTATTTT | CASSHRNGGTQYF
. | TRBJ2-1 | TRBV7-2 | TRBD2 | TGTGCCAGCGCCGTTCTTGCGGGGGGGCTTAATGAGCAGTTCTTC | CASAVLAGGLNEQFF
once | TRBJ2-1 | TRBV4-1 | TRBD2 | TGCGCCAGCAGCCAAGTCCCCCCGGGGAGGGCCCTCAAGTACAATGAGCAGTTCTTC | CASSQVPPGRALKYNEQFF
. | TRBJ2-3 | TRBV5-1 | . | TGCGCCAGCAGCTTTGACAGCCCACATACGCAGTATTTT | CASSFDSPHTQYF
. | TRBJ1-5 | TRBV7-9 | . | TGTGCCAGCAGCTCAGACAGTAGCAATCAGCCCCAGCATTTT | CASSSDSSNQPQHF
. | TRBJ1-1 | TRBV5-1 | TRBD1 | TGCGCCAGCAGCTTGTCTCGACAGGGTGGTCGGAACACTGAAGCTTTCTTT | CASSLSRQGGRNTEAFF
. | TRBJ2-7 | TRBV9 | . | TGTGCCAGCAGCGTATCAGAGCGGACGCTTTACGAGCAGTACTTC | CASSVSERTLYEQYF
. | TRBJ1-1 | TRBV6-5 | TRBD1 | TGTGCCAGCAGTCCGGGACAGGTAACTGAAGCTTTCTTT | CASSPGQVTEAFF
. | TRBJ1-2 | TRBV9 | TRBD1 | TGTGCCAGCAGCGACCGAGACAGGGGTAATGGCTACACCTTC | CASSDRDRGNGYTF
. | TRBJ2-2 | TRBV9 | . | TGTGCCAGCAGCGTAGACTGGGGCGACGGGGAGCTGTTTTTT | CASSVDWGDGELFF
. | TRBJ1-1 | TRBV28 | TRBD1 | TGTGCCAGCAGCTTAAAGCCGGGACAGAGGAACACTGAAGCTTTCTTT | CASSLKPGQRNTEAFF
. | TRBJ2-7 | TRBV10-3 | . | TGTGCCATCCAAGAACCCGACACCTTCTCCTACGAGCAGTACTTC | CAIQEPDTFSYEQYF
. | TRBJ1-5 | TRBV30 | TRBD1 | TGTGCCTGGAGGCGAGGGGGCGATCAGCCCCAGCATTTT | CAWRRGGDQPQHF
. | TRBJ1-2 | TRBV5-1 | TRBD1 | TGCGCCAGCAGCTTCAGCTCCGGGACAGGGTACGGCTACACCTTC | CASSFSSGTGYGYTF
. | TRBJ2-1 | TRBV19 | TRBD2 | TGTGCCAGTAGTATAGCGGCTAGCGGGGGGTCCTACAATGAGCAGTTCTTC | CASSIAASGGSYNEQFF
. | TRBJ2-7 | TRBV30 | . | TGTGCCTGGAGTGTAGGACAGATCTACGAGCAGTACTTC | CAWSVGQIYEQYF
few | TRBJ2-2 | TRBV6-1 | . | TGTGCCAGCAGTGACCACCTAGGCACCGGGGAGCTGTTTTTT | CASSDHLGTGELFF
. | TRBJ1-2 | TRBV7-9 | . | TGTGCCAGCAGCGATAGCGGGGGGGGGCGTTACTATGGCTACACCTTC | CASSDSGGGRYYGYTF
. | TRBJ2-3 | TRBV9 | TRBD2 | TGTGCCAGCACCCGAGGGAGGGGACTCACAGATACGCAGTATTTT | CASTRGRGLTDTQYF
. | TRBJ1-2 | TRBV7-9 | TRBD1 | TGTGCCAGCAGTCGCGGGGGACAGGGGGCCGTTAACTATGGCTACACCTTC | CASSRGGQGAVNYGYTF
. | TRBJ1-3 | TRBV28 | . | TGTGCCAGCAGTCTCCTTAGCTCTGGAAACACCATATATTTT | CASSLLSSGNTIYF
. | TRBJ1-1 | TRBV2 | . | TGTGCCAGCAGTATACAGGGTTTTAATACTGAAGCTTTCTTT | CASSIQGFNTEAFF
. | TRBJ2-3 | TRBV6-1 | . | TGTGCCAGCAGTCAGGGCCACACAGATACGCAGTATTTT | CASSQGHTDTQYF
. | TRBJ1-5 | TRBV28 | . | TGTGCCAGCGCGGGGGTAGGGGGCAATCAGCCCCAGCATTTT | CASAGVGGNQPQHF
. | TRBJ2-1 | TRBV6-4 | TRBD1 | TGTGCCAGCAGCATAACGACAGGGGTCAATGAGCAGTTCTTC | CASSITTGVNEQFF
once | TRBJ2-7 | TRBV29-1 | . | TGCAGCGTCGAAAGGGGGGGCGGAACGAAAGGCAACGAGCAGTACTTC | CSVERGGGTKGNEQYF
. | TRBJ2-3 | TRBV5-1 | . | TGCGCCAGCAGCCGGGGGGCCAGGGTGGGGGCAGATACGCAGTATTTT | CASSRGARVGADTQYF
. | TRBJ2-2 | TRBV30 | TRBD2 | TGTGCCTGGAGTGCCTACGCGGGAGCGTACACCGGGGAGCTGTTTTTT | CAWSAYAGAYTGELFF
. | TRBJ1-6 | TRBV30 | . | TGTGCCTGGAGTGTCGTAGGGGATTCACCCCTCCACTTT | CAWSVVGDSPLHF
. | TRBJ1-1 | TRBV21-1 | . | TGTGCCAGCAGCGGGGACAGGGGGCCCCATAACACTGAAGCTTTCTTT | CASSGDRGPHNTEAFF
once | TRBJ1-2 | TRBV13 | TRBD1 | TGTGCCAGCAGCCCGGAGGGGGACAGGAGTAACTATGGCTACACCTTC | CASSPEGDRSNYGYTF
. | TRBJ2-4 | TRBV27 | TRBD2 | TGTGCCAGCAGTTTCTTAGCGGGAGAAGACATTCAGTACTTC | CASSFLAGEDIQYF
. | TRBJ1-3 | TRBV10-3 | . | TGTGCCATCAGTGAGTTTAAGAAGAGATCTGGAAACACCATATATTTT | CAISEFKKRSGNTIYF
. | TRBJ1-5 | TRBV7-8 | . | TGTGCCAGCAGCTTAGACAGAAATCAGCCCCAGCATTTT | CASSLDRNQPQHF
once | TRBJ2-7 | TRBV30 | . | TGTGCCTGGAGTTTTGGGTGGGGGGAATCCTACGAGCAGTACTTC | CAWSFGWGESYEQYF
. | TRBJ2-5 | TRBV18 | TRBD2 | TGTGCCAGCTCACCCGGGACTAGCGGGAGCCAGGAGACCCAGTACTTC | CASSPGTSGSQETQYF
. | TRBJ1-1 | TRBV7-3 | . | TGTGCCAGCAGGTCACAAAACCCGAACACTGAAGCTTTCTTT | CASRSQNPNTEAFF
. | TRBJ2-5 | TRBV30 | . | TGTGCCTGGAGAAGAGCCCGACAGCAAGAGACCCAGTACTTC | CAWRRARQQETQYF
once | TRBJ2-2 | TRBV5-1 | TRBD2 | TGCGCCAGTAGCCCCGGGAGGGACACCGGGGAGCTGTTTTTT | CASSPGRDTGELFF
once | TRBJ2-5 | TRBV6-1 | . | TGTGCCAGCAGTGAACGGAGGGTATGGCGCCAAGAGACCCAGTACTTC | CASSERRVWRQETQYF
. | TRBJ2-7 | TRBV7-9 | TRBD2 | TGTGCCAGCAGCTTAGTAGCGGGGGGCTCCTACGAGCAGTACTTC | CASSLVAGGSYEQYF
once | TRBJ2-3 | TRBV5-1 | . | TGCGCCAGCAGCCCCCCCCGCGGAACTAGCACAGATACGCAGTATTTT | CASSPPRGTSTDTQYF
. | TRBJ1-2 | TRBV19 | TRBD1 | TGTGCCAGTACTAAAACAGGGGGCAGCTATGGCTACACCTTC | CASTKTGGSYGYTF
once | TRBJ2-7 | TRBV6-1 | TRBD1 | TGTGCCAGCAGATGGGACAGAGAGTACGAGCAGTACTTC | CASRWDREYEQYF
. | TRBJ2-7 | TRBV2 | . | TGTGCCAGCAGTGGACAGGTCGACTCCTACGAGCAGTACTTC | CASSGQVDSYEQYF
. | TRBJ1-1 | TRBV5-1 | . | TGCGCCAGCAGCCTATCGACAGGACGGGGCACTGAAGCTTTCTTT | CASSLSTGRGTEAFF
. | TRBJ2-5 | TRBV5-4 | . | TGTGCCAGCAGCTTGGGACAGACCCAAGAGACCCAGTACTTC | CASSLGQTQETQYF
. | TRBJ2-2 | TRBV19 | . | TGTGCCAGTAGTATACCCGGTTCGAACACCGGGGAGCTGTTTTTT | CASSIPGSNTGELFF
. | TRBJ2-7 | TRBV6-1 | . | TGTGCCAGCAGTGAAGCGGCTGGAGATTCCGCATACGAGCAGTACTTC | CASSEAAGDSAYEQYF
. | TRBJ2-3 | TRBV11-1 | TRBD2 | TGTGCCAGCAGCTTAGGCCGCGGGGGAGTCACAGATACGCAGTATTTT | CASSLGRGGVTDTQYF
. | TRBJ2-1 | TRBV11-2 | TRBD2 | TGTGCCAGCAGCTCCATAGAGACTAGCCTCTACTACAATGAGCAGTTCTTC | CASSSIETSLYYNEQFF